These T cell receptor beta chains were read from a single sample in a study of CD8 T cells in Susac syndrome. MiXCR, run by TCRdb on the immunoSEQ multiplex PCR reads, gives a single entry per CDR3 protein. The table has some 200,000 distinct CDR3 sequences, 90% to 95% seen once. Sequences were obtained from CD4+ T cells from PBMCs. The receptors come from a human donor with multiple sclerosis. CDR3s include the opening cysteine and the closing phenylalanine or tryptophan. The D gene is left open where the match is weak. Size values are once, few and many counts, or a class for expanded clones, and some rows have none.

TRBD2	once	TRBV9	TRBJ2-1	CASSVGGLAVYNEQFF	TGTGCCAGCAGCGTAGGGGGACTAGCGGTTTACAATGAGCAGTTCTTC
NA	NA	TRBV20-1	TRBJ1-2	CSASPLGVGYGYTF	TGCAGTGCTAGCCCCCTAGGGGTCGGCTATGGCTACACCTTC
TRBD2	NA	TRBV29-1	TRBJ2-7	CSVEVPGTSGNTYEQYF	TGCAGCGTAGAGGTTCCCGGGACTAGCGGAAATACCTACGAGCAGTACTTC
NA	NA	TRBV20-1	TRBJ1-2	CSARDARNYGYTF	TGCAGTGCTAGAGACGCTCGGAACTATGGCTACACCTTC
NA	NA	TRBV20-1	TRBJ1-1	CSARVRGYTEAFF	TGCAGTGCTAGAGTCCGGGGGTACACTGAAGCTTTCTTT
NA	NA	TRBV29-1	TRBJ2-2	CSVKAGRGGELFF	TGCAGCGTCAAAGCAGGGCGGGGCGGGGAGCTGTTTTTT
NA	NA	TRBV27	TRBJ2-1	CASGGRVEQFF	TGTGCCAGCGGCGGGCGGGTTGAGCAGTTCTTC
NA	once	TRBV9	TRBJ2-7	CASSPTTYYEQYF	TGTGCCAGCAGCCCTACTACCTACTACGAGCAGTACTTC
NA	NA	TRBV19	TRBJ1-2	CASKDGPDYGYTF	TGTGCCAGTAAGGACGGACCTGACTATGGCTACACCTTC
TRBD1	NA	TRBV29-1	TRBJ1-2	CSVATQGGQLCTF	TGCAGCGTCGCTACACAGGGGGGCCAACTGTGCACCTTC
TRBD1	NA	TRBV29-1	TRBJ2-3	CSGTGTLRDTQYF	TGCAGCGGGACAGGGACCTTAAGAGATACGCAGTATTTT
NA	NA	TRBV20-1	TRBJ1-5	CSAMGAGPNQPQHF	TGCAGTGCCATGGGGGCAGGGCCGAATCAGCCCCAGCATTTT
NA	NA	TRBV20-1	TRBJ2-7	CSASHRDEQYF	TGCAGTGCTAGTCACAGGGACGAGCAGTACTTC
TRBD1	NA	TRBV5-1	TRBJ1-2	CASSSDSGGVDYTF	TGCGCCAGCAGCTCCGATTCAGGGGGCGTAGACTACACCTTC
NA	NA	TRBV27	TRBJ2-2	CASGGRERTGELFF	TGTGCCAGCGGGGGAAGGGAGCGCACCGGGGAGCTGTTTTTT
NA	NA	TRBV4-1	TRBJ2-5	CASSQVSGGGETQYF	TGCGCCAGCAGCCAAGTTAGCGGTGGGGGAGAGACCCAGTACTTC
TRBD1	once	TRBV5-1	TRBJ1-3	CASSLQGEDGNTIYF	TGCGCCAGCAGCTTACAGGGGGAAGACGGAAACACCATATATTTT
TRBD1	once	TRBV5-4	TRBJ1-2	CASSLMVKGASYTF	TGTGCCAGCAGCTTAATGGTAAAGGGGGCGAGCTACACCTTC
NA	NA	TRBV15	TRBJ2-1	CATSRGQGGNEQFF	TGTGCCACCAGCAGAGGCCAGGGGGGCAATGAGCAGTTCTTC
NA	NA	TRBV9	TRBJ1-5	CASSVEAYNQPQHF	TGTGCCAGCAGCGTAGAGGCCTACAATCAGCCCCAGCATTTT
NA	NA	TRBV2	TRBJ1-2	CASSPGPGIYGYTF	TGTGCCAGCAGCCCGGGACCGGGGATCTATGGCTACACCTTC
NA	NA	TRBV18	TRBJ2-7	CASSRRGSYEQYF	TGTGCCAGCTCGAGAAGGGGATCCTACGAGCAGTACTTC
NA	once	TRBV19	TRBJ1-2	CASSNRGSYGYTF	TGTGCCAGTAGTAATCGGGGTTCCTATGGCTACACCTTC